This entry lists 22 T cell receptor beta chains sequenced from one sample in a study of shared clonotypes between healthy human individuals. Sequencing was performed with immunoSEQ multiplex PCR; in TCRdb, only in-frame clones are kept and a portion is missing. The table shows about 1.1 million clones, with roughly 80% occurring only once. The material sequenced was memory CD4+ T cells from PBMCs. Subset here: CD45RA-negative fraction. The source is a man aged 18 to 35 in good health. Some clones in this sample may be carry-over from other donors' samples.

This chain connects TRBV28 to TRBJ1-2, with D perhaps TRBD1 (5 bases). V shed 5 bases and J shed 2 bases, with 12 bases lying between them. Germline CDR1 is MDHEN and CDR2 is SYDVKM. This CDR3 has 14 amino acids. The CDR3 region is CASSLPPGNYGYTF. CDR3 nucleotide sequence: TGTGCCAGCAGTCTTCCCCCAGGGAACTATGGCTACACCTTC.

This clone was counted a few times. The identical CDR3 is also encoded by other nucleotide sequences in the sample. CDR3: CSVGDRGSYGYTF. CDR3 in DNA: TGCAGCGTTGGGGACAGGGGGTCCTATGGCTACACCTTC. The J gene is TRBJ1-2, the V gene TRBV29-1; 11 nucleotides line up with TRBD1. Unmatched junction bases numbered 2, after V lost 4 bases and J lost 4 bases. Germline loops: CDR1 SQVTM, CDR2 ANQGSEA. CDR3 length: 13 amino acids.

As concerns this clone: Other DNA sequences in this sample translate to the same CDR3. The V call is TRBV19, the J call TRBJ1-3; D is uncertain. Looked up from germline, CDR1 is LNHDA and CDR2 is SQIVND (reference sequence). The CDR3 totals 14 residues. V lost 4 bases to trimming and J lost 0 bases, with 7 bases between them. CDR3 in amino acids: CASSTGSSGNTIYF. In DNA, the CDR3 is TGTGCCAGTAGTACCGGGAGCTCTGGAAACACCATATATTTT.

This chain uses TRBV6-1 with TRBJ2-2; 8 nucleotides match TRBD2. CDR3 length: 15 residues. Germline V gene data show CDR1 as MNHNS and CDR2 as SASEGT. V lost 4 bases to trimming and J lost 7 bases; unmatched junction nucleotides: 8. CDR3 sequence (DNA): TGTGCCAGCAGTGTAGAAGCGGGAGAGGTCGGGGAGCTGTTTTTT. The encoded protein is CASSVEAGEVGELFF.

This clone turned up a few times. This chain links TRBV7-2 with TRBJ1-2; no clear D. The germline gives CDR1 SGHTA, CDR2 FQGNSA. Trimming took off 5 bases at V and 14 bases at J, with 27 bases between the two ends. CDR3 size: 15 residues. DNA of the CDR3: TGTGCCAGCAGCCCCCGCCCCAGCCAGGACTGGTTGTGGACCTTC. Translating it yields CASSPRPSQDWLWTF.

There are many counts of this clone. The chain joins TRBV9 to TRBJ2-4; 8 bases agree with TRBD1. The CDR3 covers 17 residues. Per germline, CDR1 SGDLS and CDR2 YYNGEE. Trimming took 0 bases from V and 0 from J; bases not matched to a gene: 5. CDR3 residues: CASSVGGQVTAKNIQYF. The CDR3 nucleotides are TGTGCCAGCAGCGTAGGGGGACAGGTCACAGCCAAAAACATTCAGTACTTC.

The chain recombines TRBV30 with TRBJ2-6; the match to TRBD2 covers 7 bases. Trimming took 0 bases from V and 2 from J; bases not matched to a gene: 10. Per the germline V gene, CDR1 is GTSNPN and CDR2 is SVGIG (reference sequence). This CDR3 has 18 residues. CDR3 amino acids: CAWSVLAGAGPGANVLTF. In DNA form, the CDR3 reads TGTGCCTGGAGTGTATTAGCGGGCGCGGGGCCTGGGGCCAACGTCCTGACTTTC.

The CDR3: CASSAVTGSSYEQYF. The CDR3 coding sequence is TGTGCCAGCAGTGCCGTGACGGGATCCTCCTACGAGCAGTACTTC. The chain couples TRBV28 to TRBJ2-7; perhaps TRBD2 as D (5 bases). The CDR3 sequence is 15 residues long. Germline-derived CDR1 and CDR2 are MDHEN and SYDVKM. V lost 5 bases and J lost 0, with 14 bases in between.

The rearrangement joins TRBV28 to TRBJ1-4, with TRBD1 as a possible D gene (6 bases). The length of the CDR3 is 16 residues. The germline V and J ends were trimmed by 6 bases and 7 bases, with 21 bases remaining between them. Germline V gene lookup returns CDR1 MDHEN and CDR2 SYDVKM. CDR3 loop: CASSPTPYRVREKLFF. The CDR3 bases are TGTGCCAGCAGCCCAACCCCGTACAGGGTTCGTGAAAAACTGTTTTTT.

V gene TRBV28 combines with J gene TRBJ1-5; 8 bases map to TRBD1. J was trimmed by 0 bases and V by 3 bases; bases with no gene match: 4. This CDR3 has 16 residues. Per germline, CDR1 MDHEN and CDR2 SYDVKM. In DNA, the CDR3 is TGTGCCAGCAGTTTTCAGGGGGCCTATAGCAATCAGCCCCAGCATTTT. Translation: CASSFQGAYSNQPQHF. Filled out from reference TRBV28 and TRBJ1-5, the complete variable domain reads DVKVTQSSRYLVKRTGEKVFLECVQDMDHENMFWYRQDPGLGLRLIYFSYDVKMKEKGDIPEGYSVSREKKERFSLILESASTNQTSMYLCASSFQGAYSNQPQHFGDGTRLSIL.

This clone was seen a few times. Other DNA sequences from this sample encode an identical CDR3 as well. The V and J genes are TRBV7-2 and TRBJ2-3, with a tentative D call TRBD1 (6 bases). Germline V gene lookup returns CDR1 SGHTA and CDR2 FQGNSA. The germline V and J ends were trimmed by 1 base and 4 bases, with 9 bases remaining between them. The CDR3 has 14 amino acids. CDR3 nucleotides: TGTGCCAGCAGCTTAGACAGGGTGGCAGATACGCAGTATTTT. It translates to CASSLDRVADTQYF.

This chain links TRBV6-6 with TRBJ2-7; 9 bases align to TRBD1. The CDR3 runs to 14 residues. Germline CDR1 MNHNY, CDR2 SVGAGI (reference sequence). J gave up 2 bases and V 10 bases, and 9 bases lay outside the gene matches. The CDR3 here is CATTHGTGTYEQYF. The CDR3 DNA reads as TGTGCCACAACCCACGGGACAGGGACCTACGAGCAGTACTTC.

With regard to this clone: Distinct nucleotide sequences in the sample also encode this CDR3. The chain carries TRBV7-9 and TRBJ2-7, with D unresolved. In germline, CDR1 is SEHNR, CDR2 FQNEAQ (reference sequence). Deletions cut 3 bases from V and 4 bases from J, with 7 bases between. The CDR3 extends over 12 amino acids. As DNA, the CDR3 is TGTGCCAGCAGCTTCGACGAATACGAGCAGTACTTC. This translates into CASSFDEYEQYF. Looking up the rest from reference TRBV7-9 and TRBJ2-7 gives the full variable domain: DTGVSQNPRHKITKRGQNVTFRCDPISEHNRLYWYRQTLGQGPEFLTYFQNEAQLEKSRLLSDRFSAERPKGSFSTLEIQRTEQGDSAMYLCASSFDEYEQYFGPGTRLTVT.

The gene calls are TRBV28 and TRBJ2-5; D may be TRBD1 (6 bases). The germline V gene encodes CDR1 MDHEN and CDR2 SYDVKM. The germline V and J ends were trimmed by 3 bases and 7 bases, with 15 bases remaining between them. This CDR3 is built from 14 residues. CDR3 amino acids: CASSFGGGLGTQYF. The CDR3 coding sequence is TGTGCCAGCAGTTTTGGGGGCGGGCTGGGGACCCAGTACTTC.

V and J are TRBV5-1 and TRBJ2-2, with unresolved D. CDR3 length equals 14 residues. Germline-derived CDR1 and CDR2 are SGHRS and YFSETQ. Trimming stripped 4 bases from V and 6 bases from J, with 13 bases between. For the CDR3, the DNA is TGCGCCAGCAGCCTGAACCCTGGGCCCGGGGAGCTGTTTTTT. This encodes CASSLNPGPGELFF.

As to this clone: The same CDR3 also results from other DNA sequences found in this sample. The chain joins TRBV30 to TRBJ1-5; D perhaps matches TRBD1 (5 bases). Germline V CDR1 and CDR2: GTSNPN, SVGIG (reference sequence). Trimming removed 3 bases from V and 1 base from J, with 13 bases in between. There are 15 residues in the CDR3. The CDR3 DNA reads TGTGCCTGGAGCGTGGGGGGTTCCAGCAATCAGCCCCAGCATTTT. Protein product: CAWSVGGSSNQPQHF.

Details on this clone: Other DNA sequences in the same sample also yield this CDR3. V is TRBV10-3 and J is TRBJ1-1, with D maybe TRBD1 (5 bases). The V gene lost 4 bases and the J gene lost 2 bases, with 8 bases spanning the gap. The CDR3 is 13 amino acids. Germline V gene sequence: CDR1 ENHRY, CDR2 SYGVKD. The CDR3 spells CAISGGGNTEAFF. CDR3 coding DNA: TGTGCCATCAGTGGTGGGGGAAACACTGAAGCTTTCTTT.

The chain employs TRBV5-6 and TRBJ1-5; 7 nucleotides line up with TRBD1. V shed 4 bases and J 4 bases; nucleotides not matched to a gene: 5. The CDR3 loop spans 14 amino acids. Germline CDR1 reads SGHDT; CDR2 reads YYEEEE. In DNA, the CDR3 is TGTGCCAGCAGCCCCCGGGACAGAAATCAGCCCCAGCATTTT. Amino acid sequence: CASSPRDRNQPQHF. Using reference TRBV5-6 and TRBJ1-5 for the parts outside the CDR3, the full variable domain is DAGVTQSPTHLIKTRGQQVTLRCSPKSGHDTVSWYQQALGQGPQFIFQYYEEEERQRGNFPDRFSGHQFPNYSSELNVNALLLGDSALYLCASSPRDRNQPQHFGDGTRLSIL.

This chain joins TRBV7-2 and TRBJ2-7; no firm D call. Trimming shortened V by 3 bases and J by 4 bases, and 10 bases separated the two germline ends. The CDR3 loop spans 13 amino acids. Per the germline V gene, CDR1 is SGHTA and CDR2 is FQGNSA. The DNA for the CDR3 is TGTGCCAGCAGCTTTTCCCCCGGGTACGAGCAGTACTTC. Encoded protein: CASSFSPGYEQYF.

The genes are TRBV28 and TRBJ2-2; D call uncertain. The CDR3 has 15 amino acids. Germline CDR1 is MDHEN and CDR2 is SYDVKM. The V end was cut by 2 bases, the J end by 5 bases, with 12 bases between. CDR3 sequence: CASSLPVQKTGELFF. The CDR3 nucleotides are TGTGCCAGCAGTTTACCCGTACAGAAAACCGGGGAGCTGTTTTTT.

The chain links TRBV19 to TRBJ2-5; no clear D. Germline values: CDR1 LNHDA, CDR2 SQIVND (reference sequence). This CDR3 spans 15 amino acids. Trimming pared 2 bases from V and 0 bases from J, leaving 10 bases between. The CDR3 loop reads CASSIRDKDQETQYF. The CDR3 nucleotides read TGTGCCAGTAGTATACGCGACAAAGACCAAGAGACCCAGTACTTC.

This clone has a single count. The genes are TRBV28 and TRBJ2-4, with 7 bases that match TRBD1. Germline V lookup: CDR1 MDHEN, CDR2 SYDVKM. There are 14 residues in the CDR3. The ends lost 3 bases at V and 6 bases at J; junction bases unmatched: 5. CDR3 residues: CASSFQGQTNIQYF. The CDR3 DNA is TGTGCCAGCAGTTTTCAGGGACAGACAAACATTCAGTACTTC. Full variable domain (missing parts from reference TRBV28 and TRBJ2-4): DVKVTQSSRYLVKRTGEKVFLECVQDMDHENMFWYRQDPGLGLRLIYFSYDVKMKEKGDIPEGYSVSREKKERFSLILESASTNQTSMYLCASSFQGQTNIQYFGAGTRLSVL.